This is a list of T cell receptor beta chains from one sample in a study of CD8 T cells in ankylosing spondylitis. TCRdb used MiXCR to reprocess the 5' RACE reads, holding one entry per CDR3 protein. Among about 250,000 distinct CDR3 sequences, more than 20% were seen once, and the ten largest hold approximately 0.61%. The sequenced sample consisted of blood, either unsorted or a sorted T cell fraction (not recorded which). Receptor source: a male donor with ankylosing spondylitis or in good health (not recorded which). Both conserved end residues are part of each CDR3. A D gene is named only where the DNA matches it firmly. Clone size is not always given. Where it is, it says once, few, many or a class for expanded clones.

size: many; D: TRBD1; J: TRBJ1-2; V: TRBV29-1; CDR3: CSASLGQDYGYTF; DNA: TGCAGCGCCTCTCTTGGACAGGACTATGGCTACACCTTC
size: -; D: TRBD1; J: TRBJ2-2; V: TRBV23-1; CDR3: CASSQLRGPNGELFF; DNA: TGCGCCAGCAGTCAACTCAGGGGGCCAAACGGGGAGCTGTTTTTT
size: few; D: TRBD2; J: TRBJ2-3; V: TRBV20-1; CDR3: CSARVLAGGRRDTQYF; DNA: TGCAGTGCTAGAGTACTAGCGGGGGGGCGCAGGGATACGCAGTATTTT
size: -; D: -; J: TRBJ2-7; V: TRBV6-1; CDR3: CASTPPDSYEQYF; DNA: TGTGCCAGCACTCCGCCCGACTCCTACGAGCAGTACTTC
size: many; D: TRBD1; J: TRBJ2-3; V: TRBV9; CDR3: CASSAERTGGNTQYF; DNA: TGTGCCAGCAGCGCCGAAAGGACAGGGGGGAATACGCAGTATTTT
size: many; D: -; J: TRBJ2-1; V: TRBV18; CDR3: CASSQGWGNNEQFF; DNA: TGTGCCAGCTCTCAGGGTTGGGGAAACAATGAGCAGTTCTTC
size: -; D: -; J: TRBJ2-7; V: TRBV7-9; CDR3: CAARQDSSYEQYF; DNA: TGTGCCGCGAGACAGGATAGCTCCTACGAGCAGTACTTC
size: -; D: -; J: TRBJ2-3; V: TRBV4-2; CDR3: CASSQATKQSTDTQYF; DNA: TGTGCCAGCAGCCAGGCCACCAAACAGAGCACAGATACGCAGTATTTT
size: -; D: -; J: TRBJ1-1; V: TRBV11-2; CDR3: CASSNLKGQNTEAFF; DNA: TGTGCCAGCAGCAACCTAAAGGGACAGAACACTGAAGCTTTCTTT
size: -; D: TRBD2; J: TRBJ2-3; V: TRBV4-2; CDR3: CASSQGAGDTDTQYF; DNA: TGTGCCAGCAGCCAAGGGGCGGGGGACACAGATACGCAGTATTTT
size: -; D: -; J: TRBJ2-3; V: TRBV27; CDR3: CASRDGPFGADTQYF; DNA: TGTGCCAGCAGGGACGGGCCCTTTGGCGCAGATACGCAGTATTTT
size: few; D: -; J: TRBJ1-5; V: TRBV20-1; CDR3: CSARDLARGQPQHF; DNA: TGCAGTGCTAGAGATCTAGCCCGGGGTCAGCCCCAGCATTTT
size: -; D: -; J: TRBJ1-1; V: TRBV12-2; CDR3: CASRTPGWGGADFF; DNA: TGTGCAAGTCGCACCCCCGGTTGGGGGGGCGCTGATTTCTTT
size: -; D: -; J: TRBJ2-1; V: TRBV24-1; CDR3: CATSDPGGRGFNEQFF; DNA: TGTGCCACCAGTGACCCGGGGGGCAGGGGTTTCAATGAGCAGTTCTTC
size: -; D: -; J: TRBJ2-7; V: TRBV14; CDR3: CASSQDLGVEQYF; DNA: TGTGCCAGCAGCCAAGATCTCGGCGTCGAGCAGTACTTC
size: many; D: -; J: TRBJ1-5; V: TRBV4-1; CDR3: CASSRLGGPGLNQPQHF; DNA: TGCGCCAGCAGCCGACTGGGGGGACCAGGGCTCAATCAGCCCCAGCATTTT
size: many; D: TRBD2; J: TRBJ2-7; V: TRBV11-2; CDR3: CASSFITGTRTSYEQYF; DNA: TGTGCCAGCAGCTTCATTACCGGGACTAGGACCTCCTACGAGCAGTACTTC
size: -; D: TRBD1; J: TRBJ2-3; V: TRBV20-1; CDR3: CSARAATGDPTQYF; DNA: TGCAGTGCTAGAGCCGCGACAGGGGACCCTACGCAGTATTTT
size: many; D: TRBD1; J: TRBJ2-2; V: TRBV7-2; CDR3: CASSFETGGGTGELFF; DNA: TGTGCCAGCAGCTTCGAGACAGGGGGAGGCACCGGGGAGCTGTTTTTT
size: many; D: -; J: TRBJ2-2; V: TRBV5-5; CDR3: CASTNRHGYTGELFF; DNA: TGTGCCAGCACCAACCGACACGGGTACACCGGGGAGCTGTTTTTT
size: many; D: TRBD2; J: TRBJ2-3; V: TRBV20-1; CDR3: CSARDPGSGGPTDTQYF; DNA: TGCAGTGCTAGAGATCCTGGTAGCGGGGGACCGACAGATACGCAGTATTTT
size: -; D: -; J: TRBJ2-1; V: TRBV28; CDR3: CASKGPGYNEQFF; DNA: TGTGCCAGCAAGGGGCCGGGGTACAATGAGCAGTTCTTC
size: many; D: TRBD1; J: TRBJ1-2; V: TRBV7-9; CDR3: CASSKAGGDYGYTF; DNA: TGTGCCAGCAGCAAAGCAGGGGGCGACTATGGCTACACCTTC
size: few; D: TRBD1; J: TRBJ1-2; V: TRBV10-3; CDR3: CAISESGTGYGYTF; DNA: TGTGCCATCAGTGAGTCCGGGACAGGGTATGGCTACACCTTC
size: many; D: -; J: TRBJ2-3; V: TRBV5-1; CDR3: CASSLRQGGGDTQYF; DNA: TGCGCCAGCAGCTTGCGCCAGGGAGGTGGAGATACGCAGTATTTT
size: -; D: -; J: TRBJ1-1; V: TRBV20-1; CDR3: CSASSQGNTEAFF; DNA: TGCAGTGCTAGCAGCCAGGGCAACACTGAAGCTTTCTTT
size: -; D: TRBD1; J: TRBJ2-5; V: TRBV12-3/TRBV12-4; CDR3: CASSPRDSRAIQETQYF; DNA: TGTGCCAGCAGTCCCCGGGACAGCAGAGCAATCCAAGAGACCCAGTACTTC
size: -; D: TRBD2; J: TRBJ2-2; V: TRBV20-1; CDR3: CSASGGAGTGELFF; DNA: TGCAGTGCTAGCGGGGGGGCCGGAACCGGGGAGCTGTTTTTT
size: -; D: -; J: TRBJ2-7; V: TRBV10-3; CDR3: CAIAEGRGSYEQYF; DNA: TGTGCCATCGCGGAGGGGCGAGGGAGCTACGAGCAGTACTTC
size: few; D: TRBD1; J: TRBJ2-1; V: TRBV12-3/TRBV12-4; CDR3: CASTLPGQRYNEQFF; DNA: TGTGCCAGCACCTTACCGGGACAGAGATACAATGAGCAGTTCTTC
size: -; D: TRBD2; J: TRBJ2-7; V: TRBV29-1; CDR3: CSAERGKVAYEQYF; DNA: TGCAGCGCTGAGCGGGGGAAGGTAGCCTACGAGCAGTACTTC
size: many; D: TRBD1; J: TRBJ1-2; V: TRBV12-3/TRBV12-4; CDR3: CAASPTGNYGYTF; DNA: TGTGCCGCGTCACCGACAGGGAACTATGGCTACACCTTC
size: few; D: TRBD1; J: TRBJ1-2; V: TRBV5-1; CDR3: CASSVDRVGYTF; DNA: TGCGCCAGCAGCGTAGACAGGGTTGGCTACACCTTC